This T cell receptor beta chain was sequenced in a study of blood T cell repertoires in COVID-19. Study as a whole: Italy, Spain and the United States were the sources of the convalescent and acute COVID-19 samples. T cells, B-cell-depleted T cells, or PBMCs supplied cDNA or gDNA.

The CDR3 is 15 residues long. Germline CDR1 reads MGHRA; CDR2 reads YSYEKL. Trimming cost V 0 bases and J 10 bases, with 17 bases left between them. Authors' data handling: Quantification of nucleated cells was approximated via reference gene primer amplification. Using immunoSEQ multiplex PCR, the repertoire was profiled, and TCRdb retains in-frame clones only, with some absent. V, J and clone size were drawn from that table, and D and trimming were deduced from the DNA. The table has 200,000 to 250,000 clones, roughly 80% seen once. This clone was counted only a few times. The source of this sequence is a man older than 75 with acute or convalescent COVID-19. Sequenced input: peripheral blood. The rearrangement uses TRBV4-1 and TRBJ2-3; maybe TRBD1 (5 bases). CDR3 residues: CASSQEGWGPHPQYF. The CDR3 DNA reads as TGCGCCAGCAGCCAAGAGGGCTGGGGCCCGCACCCGCAGTATTTT.